The 25 T cell receptor beta chains below were found in one sample sequenced in a study of T cells in Graves' hyperthyroidism and ophthalmopathy. TCR beta CDR3 sequences were amplified from RNA transcripts. The HTBI primer set drove a first-round RT-PCR of the TCR CDR3. A single record per CDR3 protein comes from TCRdb applying MiXCR to the multiplex PCR reads. The sample consists of roughly 380,000 distinct CDR3 sequences, roughly 13% of them appearing once. The sample consisted of blood. These receptors originate from a woman in her sixties or seventies with Graves' hyperthyroidism.

This clonotype turned up a few times. The V gene is TRBV5-1, the J gene TRBJ1-5, with D possibly TRBD1 on 6 matching bases. The germline V gene encodes CDR1 SGHRS and CDR2 YFSETQ. Trimming removed 8 bases from V and 6 bases from J, with 12 bases in between. This CDR3 has 12 residues. The CDR3 nucleotides are TGCGCCAGAAACAGGGTCGGTCAGCCCCAGCATTTT. Its protein product is CARNRVGQPQHF.

This clonotype was observed a handful of times. The chain has TRBV19 and TRBJ2-2; D gene unclear. Looked up from germline, CDR1 is LNHDA and CDR2 is SQIVND (reference sequence). The ends were cut back, 7 bases at V and 0 bases at J, with 9 bases in the middle. The CDR3 has 14 residues. The CDR3 DNA follows: TGTGCCAGTATCGCCGGACCGAACACCGGGGAGCTGTTTTTT. Translating it yields CASIAGPNTGELFF. Looking up the rest from reference TRBV19 and TRBJ2-2 gives the full variable domain: DGGITQSPKYLFRKEGQNVTLSCEQNLNHDAMYWYRQDPGQGLRLIYYSQIVNDFQKGDIAEGYSVSREKKESFPLTVTSAQKNPTAFYLCASIAGPNTGELFFGEGSRLTVL.

The table lists this clonotype with a few counts. CDR3 residues: CASSTGDEKLFF. CDR3 sequence (DNA): TGTGCCAGCAGTACAGGGGATGAAAAACTGTTTTTT. This sequence joins TRBV7-9 and TRBJ1-4; 7 nucleotides agree with TRBD1. The CDR3 spans 12 residues. The V segment lost 6 bases and the J segment 6 bases; nucleotides outside the gene matches: 1. Germline CDR1 reads SEHNR; CDR2 reads FQNEAQ (reference sequence).

This clonotype was picked up many times. The chain combines TRBV20-1 with TRBJ2-3, with TRBD2 identical over 7 bases. The CDR3 totals 18 residues. From germline, CDR1 is DFQATT and CDR2 SNEGSKA (reference sequence). With 2 bases clipped from V and 2 bases from J, the junction kept 16 bases outside the gene matches. CDR3 DNA: TGCAGTGCTAGAAGAGACAGCGGGACCACCCCGATCACAGATACGCAGTATTTT. Its protein product is CSARRDSGTTPITDTQYF.

This clonotype came up many times. This chain links TRBV2 with TRBJ2-2, with unresolved D. Per the germline V gene, CDR1 is SNHLY and CDR2 is FYNNEI. There are 13 residues in the CDR3. V dropped 5 bases and J dropped 6 bases, with 10 bases sitting between them. CDR3 region: CASSIVRAGELFF. In nucleotides, the CDR3 is TGTGCCAGCAGTATCGTCCGCGCCGGGGAGCTGTTTTTT.

This clonotype appeared a few times. A much larger clone differs by one base, so this may be a read error. The chain carries TRBV2 and TRBJ2-5; D gene unclear. The CDR3 runs to 12 residues. Trimming pared 8 bases from V and 5 bases from J, leaving 12 bases between. Germline lookup yields CDR1 SNHLY and CDR2 FYNNEI. CDR3 DNA: TGTGCCAGCGCTCGGGTGAGGGAGACCCAGTACTTC. It codes for CASARVRETQYF.

This clonotype was picked up a small number of times. The chain recombines TRBV2 with TRBJ2-1; 11 bases align to TRBD1. Losses at the gene ends were 7 bases for V and 0 bases for J; bases not matched to a gene: 5. The V gene's germline CDR1 is SNHLY and CDR2 FYNNEI. The CDR3 covers 16 residues. This CDR3 is CASKDRGLYSYNEQFF. The CDR3 DNA sequence: TGTGCCAGCAAGGACAGGGGGCTATACTCCTACAATGAGCAGTTCTTC.

This clonotype was recorded many times. V is TRBV25-1 and J is TRBJ2-1; tentatively, D is TRBD2 (5 bases). V was trimmed by 4 bases and J by 5 bases, leaving 15 bases between them. This CDR3 has 15 amino acids. Per germline, CDR1 MGHDK and CDR2 SYGVNS. The CDR3 coding sequence is TGTGCCAGCAGTGGATTTTTCGGGGAGAACAATGAGCAGTTCTTC. This codes for CASSGFFGENNEQFF.

This clonotype has at least ten counts. The rearrangement links TRBV9 to TRBJ2-5, with a weak D call TRBD2 (5 bases). This CDR3 has 14 amino acids. CDR1 and CDR2 from the germline V gene are SGDLS and YYNGEE. V lost 3 bases and J lost 1, with 10 bases in between. CDR3 sequence: CASSDGSAQETQYF. CDR3 bases: TGTGCCAGCAGCGACGGTAGCGCCCAAGAGACCCAGTACTTC.

CDR3 protein: CSARSTGATEAFF. The CDR3 DNA reads TGCAGCGCTCGATCGACAGGCGCGACTGAAGCTTTCTTT. V gene TRBV29-1 combines with J gene TRBJ1-1, with D possibly being TRBD1 (6 bases). Trimming stripped 7 bases from V and 5 bases from J, with 17 bases between. Germline assignment: CDR1 SQVTM and CDR2 ANQGSEA. This CDR3 is 13 amino acids long.

This clonotype was counted only a few times. The V and J genes are TRBV19 and TRBJ1-5; possible D gene TRBD1, 5 bases. Germline CDR1 and CDR2: LNHDA and SQIVND (reference sequence). There are 13 residues in the CDR3. The V end was cut by 3 bases, the J end by 5 bases, with 8 bases between. This CDR3 reads CASSMGLDQPQHF. As DNA, the CDR3 is TGTGCCAGTAGTATGGGGCTCGATCAGCCCCAGCATTTT.

This clonotype was observed at least ten times. V gene TRBV18 combines with J gene TRBJ1-3; 7 bases match TRBD1. J gave up 6 bases and V 3 bases, and 8 bases lay outside the gene matches. CDR3 length: 15 residues. Germline V gene sequence: CDR1 KGHSH, CDR2 LQKENI. This CDR3 reads CASSPSTGFENTIYF. CDR3 sequence (DNA): TGTGCCAGCTCACCTTCGACAGGGTTTGAAAACACCATATATTTT.

A few counts support this clonotype. This chain connects TRBV6-4 to TRBJ2-1; D is possibly TRBD2 (6 bases). Germline-derived CDR1 and CDR2 are MRHNA and SNTAGT. V lost 7 bases to trimming and J lost 2 bases, with 15 bases between them. This CDR3 has 15 amino acids. The DNA for the CDR3 is TGTGCCAGCACCCCCCTCCCGGGGGCCTACAATGAGCAGTTCTTC. This gives the protein CASTPLPGAYNEQFF.

This clonotype showed up just a few times. V is TRBV19 and J is TRBJ1-5, with D possibly TRBD1 on 5 matching bases. The CDR3 spans 16 residues. The germline gives CDR1 LNHDA, CDR2 SQIVND (reference sequence). Trimming shortened V by 4 bases and J by 4 bases, and 17 bases separated the two germline ends. Written as DNA, the CDR3 is TGTGCCAGTAGTAGGGTAGTCAGGGTCAGTAATCAGCCCCAGCATTTT. This codes for CASSRVVRVSNQPQHF. Based on the CDR3 plus reference TRBV19 and TRBJ1-5, the full variable domain is DGGITQSPKYLFRKEGQNVTLSCEQNLNHDAMYWYRQDPGQGLRLIYYSQIVNDFQKGDIAEGYSVSREKKESFPLTVTSAQKNPTAFYLCASSRVVRVSNQPQHFGDGTRLSIL.

This clonotype has only a few counts. The chain joins TRBV7-9 to TRBJ2-2; D is unresolved. Germline lookup yields CDR1 SEHNR and CDR2 FQNEAQ (reference sequence). Deletions cut 4 bases from V and 7 bases from J, with 16 bases between. The CDR3 runs 15 residues. The CDR3 sequence is CASSYDVLGGGELFF. The CDR3 DNA reads as TGTGCCAGCAGCTATGACGTCCTGGGCGGCGGGGAGCTGTTTTTT.

This clonotype has more than one count but fewer than ten. The V and J genes are TRBV5-1 and TRBJ2-1; 14 bases align to TRBD2. Germline trimming cut 4 bases from V and 4 bases from J; bases unmatched to any gene: 10. The CDR3 consists of 18 residues. Germline-derived CDR1 and CDR2 are SGHRS and YFSETQ. CDR3 region: CASSAGTSGGIPYNEQFF. The CDR3 nucleotides are TGCGCCAGCAGCGCAGGGACTAGCGGGGGTATCCCTTACAATGAGCAGTTCTTC.

This clonotype was observed many times. The chain employs TRBV24-1 and TRBJ2-5; 9 bases match TRBD2. Losses at the gene ends were 4 bases for V and 4 bases for J; bases not matched to a gene: 12. CDR1 is KGHDR and CDR2 is SFDVKD in the germline V gene. The CDR3 sequence is 17 residues long. The CDR3 coding sequence is TGTGCCACCAGTGAGCTCCCTGGGCTAGCGGGACTAGAGACCCAGTACTTC. As protein: CATSELPGLAGLETQYF.

This clonotype was picked up a small number of times. The chain links TRBV5-5 to TRBJ2-4; D gene ambiguous. The CDR3 loop spans 13 amino acids. Germline V gene lookup returns CDR1 SGHKS and CDR2 YYEKEE (reference sequence). The V and J ends lost 7 bases and 10 bases respectively, with 18 bases between them. CDR3 in DNA: TGTGCCAGCGGCGGCGGCTCGGTGACGATTCAGTACTTC. Translating gives CASGGGSVTIQYF.

At least ten counts were recorded for this clonotype. This chain joins TRBV12-3 or TRBV12-4 and TRBJ1-1; D is unclear. The CDR3 runs 15 residues. Trimming removed 6 bases from V and 1 base from J, with 15 bases in between. This chain's CDR3 is CASSEGTHSNTEAFF. CDR3 nucleotides: TGTGCCAGCAGCGAAGGCACACACTCGAACACTGAAGCTTTCTTT.

This clonotype came up many times. DNA for the CDR3: TGTGCCAGCAGCTTAGGGGGACATAGAACAAGTGAGCAGTTCTTC. This sequence encodes CASSLGGHRTSEQFF. The V call is TRBV11-2, the J call TRBJ2-1, with D perhaps matching TRBD1 (6 bases). CDR1 and CDR2 (germline): SGHAT, FQNNGV. The CDR3 covers 15 residues. V dropped 1 base and J dropped 9 bases, with 16 bases sitting between them.

On this clonotype: At one end, the junction sequence differs from germline, possibly due to a read error. The chain links TRBV4-2 to TRBJ1-5; 7 bases are a match to TRBD1. The CDR3 runs 15 residues. Germline CDR1 and CDR2: LGHNA and YNFKEQ. The CDR3 region is CVSSQGGESNQPQHF. CDR3 coding DNA: TGTGTCAGCAGCCAGGGGGGGGAAAGCAATCAGCCCCAGCATTTT.

This clonotype was seen more than once but under ten times. V gene TRBV12-3 or TRBV12-4 combines with J gene TRBJ2-4; 8 nucleotides line up with TRBD1. The CDR3 consists of 12 residues. J was trimmed by 12 bases and V by 3 bases; bases with no gene match: 4. CDR3 in amino acids: CASSFRDRGQYF. CDR3 coding DNA: TGTGCCAGCAGTTTTCGTGACAGGGGTCAGTACTTC.

This clonotype has a count of ten or more. The chain has TRBV20-1 and TRBJ2-1; TRBD2 matches 10 bases. Trimming at V came to 2 bases and at J to 6 bases, leaving 4 bases not matched to a gene. Germline CDR1 is DFQATT and CDR2 is SNEGSKA (reference sequence). This CDR3 spans 14 amino acids. The DNA of the CDR3 is TGCAGTGCTAGAAGGGCTAGCGGGAGCAATGAGCAGTTCTTC. Its translation is CSARRASGSNEQFF.

This clonotype was seen at least ten times. The V call is TRBV11-2, the J call TRBJ2-1, with TRBD1 as a possible D gene (6 bases). Germline V gene lookup returns CDR1 SGHAT and CDR2 FQNNGV. The length of the CDR3 is 15 residues. V was cut by 2 bases and J by 4 bases, with 12 bases left in between. The DNA for the CDR3 is TGTGCCAGCAGCTTACAAGGGGGATCTTACAATGAGCAGTTCTTC. It translates to CASSLQGGSYNEQFF. The whole variable domain, remainder taken from reference TRBV11-2 and TRBJ2-1, is EAGVAQSPRYKIIEKRQSVAFWCNPISGHATLYWYQQILGQGPKLLIQFQNNGVVDDSQLPKDRFSAERLKGVDSTLKIQPAKLEDSAVYLCASSLQGGSYNEQFFGPGTRLTVL.

This clonotype appeared many times. This chain joins TRBV28 and TRBJ2-5; no clear D gene. This CDR3 comprises 14 residues. Germline V CDR1 and CDR2: MDHEN, SYDVKM. V lost 2 bases and J 5 bases, leaving 12 bases between the germline ends. CDR3 bases: TGTGCCAGCAGTTTAGCTGGGGTCCCGGAGACCCAGTACTTC. Its protein product is CASSLAGVPETQYF.